This T cell receptor beta chain was captured by sequencing in a study of OX40 agonist ivuxolimab in advanced cancers. With respect to the entire study: Ivuxolimab, which targeted the costimulatory receptor OX40 (CD134), was an agonistic, fully human IgG2 monoclonal antibody. Intravenous ivuxolimab was administered to patients every 2 weeks at six dose levels: 0.01, 0.1, 0.3, 1.5, 3 and 10 mg/kg. Of the approximately 54 dose-escalation patients, hepatocellular carcinoma was present in 19, melanoma in approximately 15, renal cell carcinoma in 9 and head and neck cancer in 9. In the dose-escalation cohort, around four fifths of patients were male, and the mean age was roughly 56 years with a range of about 20 to 80. Patients were allowed to have had prior anti-PD-1, anti-PD-L1 or anti-CTLA-4 therapy, and around two fifths of the dose-escalation patients had been treated with checkpoint inhibitors. Three dose-escalation patients achieved partial responses, one with hepatocellular carcinoma and two with cutaneous melanoma. The purpose of peripheral TCRbeta sequencing was to test whether ivuxolimab changed TCR sequence diversity and led to clonal T-cell expansion. The paper reports the monotherapy dose-escalation portion (N ≈ 50 patients) of the phase I ivuxolimab trial.

Genomic DNA was isolated from the sorted cells so that the TCRbeta CDR3 region could be sequenced. The immunoSEQ Assay was used to sequence the TCRbeta CDR3 regions. Sourced from immuneACCESS, this table was stored by TCRdb with only in-frame sequences that have V and J called. A share of the clones is absent; for the studies checked, an unresolved V gene accounts for under half, and the remainder has no known explanation. The sample yields 20,000 to 25,000 clones; around four fifths were counted once. Together, the top ten hold about 14% of the sample. The CDR3 spans 13 residues, from the cysteine through the phenylalanine. Just CDR3 DNA is preserved here, 39 bases in frame from base 1. Cut back by 1 base and 4 bases, the V and J ends lie 7 bases apart. Taken from the germline V gene (reference sequence), the CDR1 and CDR2 loops are SEHNR and FQNEAQ. The trial excluded patients who had a history of autoimmune disease or who were on systemic immunosuppression. Peripheral blood for TCR sequencing was drawn from every dose cohort at baseline, at cycle 4 day 1 and at cycle 7 day 1. Samples came from an open-label, multicenter, first-in-human phase I dose-escalation trial of ivuxolimab. Adults with locally advanced or metastatic head and neck squamous cell, hepatocellular, melanoma or renal cell carcinoma were enrolled in the trial. Before TCR sequencing, CD4+ and CD8+ T cells were separately sorted from peripheral blood.

Concerning this clone itself: No antigen is known for it. No much larger clone is present one base from it, and per-base qualities are unavailable.

The paper as a whole reports these results and caveats: In partial responders in the 0.1-3.0 mg/kg groups, normalized peripheral clonal expansion was found to be among the lowest, especially among CD8+ T cells. Low levels of normalized T-cell clonal expansion were also shown by some nonresponding patients. At doses of 0.1 to 3.0 mg/kg, clonal expansion of both CD4+ and CD8+ blood T cells was observed from baseline to week 6. The antigen specificity of the peripheral T cells that underwent clonal expansion was not determined. On average, CD8+ T cells showed more expanded clones than CD4+ T cells after ivuxolimab.

The specimen comprised CD4+ or CD8+ T cells sorted from blood, sampled in a trial of the OX40 agonist ivuxolimab. The TCR sequence derives from an adult with an advanced solid tumor such as melanoma, head and neck, liver or kidney cancer. The V gene is TRBV7-9 and the J gene is TRBJ1-2, with no D gene named confidently. The sequence in DNA is TGTGCCAGCAGCTTAGGATCTCTCTATGGCTACACCTTC. Its protein is CASSLGSLYGYTF.